This T cell receptor beta chain was profiled in a study of cytomegalovirus exposure and HLA in healthy donors. Notes on the study in general: In a later analysis, productive TCRs from donors in an Asian-associated ancestry cluster reportedly carried fewer N-insertions than the cohort mean.

To note about this clone: Its antigen is currently unknown.

PCR employed 60 Vbeta and 13 Jbeta primers. Sequenced by immunoSEQ multiplex PCR; TCRdb stores in-frame clones only, minus some. This repertoire shows about 220,000 clones, less than 85% found once; its top ten account for 0.63%. The ends lost 1 base at V and 0 bases at J; junction bases unmatched: 3. The CDR3 spans 15 residues. Germline V CDR1 and CDR2: SGHRS, YFSETQ. This clonotype was sampled from a man aged 18 to 29 in good health and CMV-seronegative. Sequenced: PBMCs. The chain carries TRBV5-1 and TRBJ1-1; 7 nucleotides line up with TRBD1. The CDR3 here is CASSLTGTVNTEAFF. The CDR3 bases are TGCGCCAGCAGCTTGACCGGGACAGTGAACACTGAAGCTTTCTTT.